This T cell receptor (beta chain) was obtained from a study of OX40 agonist ivuxolimab in advanced cancers. General study points: Low normalized clonal expansion also occurred in some nonresponding patients.

Clones were read by immunoSEQ multiplex PCR, and TCRdb kept only the in-frame ones, dropping some. The data show under 45,000 clones, around 84% seen once. In the case of this clone: What it binds is unknown.

The sequence derives from an adult with an advanced solid tumor such as melanoma, head and neck, liver or kidney cancer. The material sequenced was CD4+ or CD8+ T cells sorted from blood, taken in a trial of the OX40 agonist ivuxolimab.

The CDR3 loop is CASSLGQGVLSPLHF. In nucleotides, the CDR3 is TGTGCCAGCAGTTTGGGACAGGGGGTTCTATCACCCCTCCACTTT. The chain employs TRBV6-5 and TRBJ1-6, with TRBD1 matching 11 bases. CDR1 is MNHEY, CDR2 SVGAGI, per germline. The CDR3 is 15 amino acids. V lost 4 bases, J lost 10 bases, and 6 bases stayed unmatched.